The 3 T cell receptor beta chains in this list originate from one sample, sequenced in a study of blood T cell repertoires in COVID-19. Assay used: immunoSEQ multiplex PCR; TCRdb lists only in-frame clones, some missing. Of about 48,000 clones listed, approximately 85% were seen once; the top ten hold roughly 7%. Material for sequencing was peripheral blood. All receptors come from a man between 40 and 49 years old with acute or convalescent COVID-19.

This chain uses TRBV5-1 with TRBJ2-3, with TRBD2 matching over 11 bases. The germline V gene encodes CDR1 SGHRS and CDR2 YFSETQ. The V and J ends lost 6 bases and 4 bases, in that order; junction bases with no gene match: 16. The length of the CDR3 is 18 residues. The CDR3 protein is CASIRGSGGAGSADTQYF. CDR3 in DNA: TGCGCCAGCATCCGAGGTAGCGGGGGGGCAGGTTCCGCAGATACGCAGTATTTT.

The CDR3 loop reads CASSPTSGGAYEQFF. In DNA, the CDR3 is TGTGCCAGCTCACCTACTAGCGGGGGGGCCTATGAGCAGTTCTTC. V usage is TRBV18 and J usage is TRBJ2-1; 13 nucleotides agree with TRBD2. The CDR3 sequence is 15 residues long. V dropped 3 bases and J dropped 8; count of bases not matched to a gene: 4. Germline values: CDR1 KGHSH, CDR2 LQKENI.

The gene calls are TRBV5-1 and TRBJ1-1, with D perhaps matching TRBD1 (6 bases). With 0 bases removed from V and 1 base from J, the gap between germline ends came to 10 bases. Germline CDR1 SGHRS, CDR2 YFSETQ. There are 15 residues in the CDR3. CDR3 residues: CASSLGQVSNTEAFF. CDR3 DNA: TGCGCCAGCAGCTTGGGACAGGTGTCGAACACTGAAGCTTTCTTT.